This entry describes one T cell receptor (beta chain). What it binds is unknown. The V gene lost 3 bases and the J gene lost 1 base, with 12 bases spanning the gap. CDR1 is MDHEN and CDR2 is SYDVKM in the germline V gene. The CDR3 loop spans 16 amino acids. This sample is part of a study of cytomegalovirus exposure and HLA in healthy donors. In the study overall: The approximately 130 validation repertoires and the approximately 700 first-cohort repertoires shared a platform, a later analysis reported.

Study-level results: Generally TCR sequences proved uncommon, though certain public TCRs appeared in numerous donors. The study listed 150 to 200 cytomegalovirus-associated TCR beta chains. Reported performance of the classifier showed diagnosis of cytomegalovirus status with high specificity and sensitivity.

Assay used: immunoSEQ multiplex PCR; TCRdb lists only in-frame clones, some missing. The sample yields about 140,000 clones, less than 90% seen once. Sample: PBMCs. The chain is built from TRBV28 and TRBJ2-2; D may be TRBD1 (6 bases). This TCR was recovered from a man in his late teens or twenties in good health and CMV-seronegative. CDR3 in DNA: TGTGCCAGCAGTTTGCTACTGGACAGGAACACCGGGGAGCTGTTTTTT. Protein product: CASSLLLDRNTGELFF.